This T cell receptor beta chain derives from a study of blood T cell repertoires in COVID-19. Losses at the gene ends were 1 base for V and 5 bases for J; bases not matched to a gene: 8. Germline CDR1 reads GTSNPN; CDR2 reads SVGIG (reference sequence). The CDR3 is 16 residues long. This clone showed up just once. Assay used: immunoSEQ multiplex PCR; TCRdb lists only in-frame clones, some missing. The sample has roughly 200,000 clones; 70% to 90% are singletons. Material: peripheral blood. The chain employs TRBV30 and TRBJ2-5; 12 nucleotides match TRBD2. This TCR was recovered from a man between 18 and 35 years old with active or convalescent COVID-19. CDR3 DNA: TGTGCCTGGAGTGGACTAGCGGGAGCCGGATGGGAGACCCAGTACTTC. Translating it yields CAWSGLAGAGWETQYF.